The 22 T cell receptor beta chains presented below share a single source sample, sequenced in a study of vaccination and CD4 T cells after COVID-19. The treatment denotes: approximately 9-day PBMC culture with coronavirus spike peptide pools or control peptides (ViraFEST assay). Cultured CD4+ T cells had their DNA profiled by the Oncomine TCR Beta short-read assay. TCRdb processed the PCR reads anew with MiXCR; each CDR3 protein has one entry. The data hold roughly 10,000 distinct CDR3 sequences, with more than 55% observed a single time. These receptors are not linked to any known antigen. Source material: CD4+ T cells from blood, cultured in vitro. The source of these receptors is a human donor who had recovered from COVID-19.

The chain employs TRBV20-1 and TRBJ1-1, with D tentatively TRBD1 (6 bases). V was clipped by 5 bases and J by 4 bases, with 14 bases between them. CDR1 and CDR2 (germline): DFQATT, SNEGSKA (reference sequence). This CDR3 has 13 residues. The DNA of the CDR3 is TGCAGTGCTCACACAGGGTTGGGCACTGAAGCTTTCTTT. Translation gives CSAHTGLGTEAFF.

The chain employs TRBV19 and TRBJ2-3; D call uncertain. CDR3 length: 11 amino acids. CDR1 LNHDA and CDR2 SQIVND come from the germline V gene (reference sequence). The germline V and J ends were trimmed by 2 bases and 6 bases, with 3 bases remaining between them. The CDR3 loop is CASSIRDTQYF. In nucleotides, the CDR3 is TGTGCCAGTAGTATACGGGATACGCAGTATTTT.

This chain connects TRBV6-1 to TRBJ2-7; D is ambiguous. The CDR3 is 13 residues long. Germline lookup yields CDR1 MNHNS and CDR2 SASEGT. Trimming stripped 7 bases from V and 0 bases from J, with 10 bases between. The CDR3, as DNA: TGTGCCAGCACCGGTGGGAACTCCTACGAGCAGTACTTC. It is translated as CASTGGNSYEQYF.

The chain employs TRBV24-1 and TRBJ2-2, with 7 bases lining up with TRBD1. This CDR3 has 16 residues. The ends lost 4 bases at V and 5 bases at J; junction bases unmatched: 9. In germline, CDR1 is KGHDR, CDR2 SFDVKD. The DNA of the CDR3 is TGTGCCACCAGTGACCCCGAGACAGGGCGGACCGGGGAGCTGTTTTTT. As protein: CATSDPETGRTGELFF.

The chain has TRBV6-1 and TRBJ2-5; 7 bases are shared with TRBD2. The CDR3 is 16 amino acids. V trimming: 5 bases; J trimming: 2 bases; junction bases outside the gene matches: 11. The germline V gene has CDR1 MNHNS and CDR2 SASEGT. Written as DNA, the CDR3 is TGTGCCAGCAGTACGTCTGGACTAGGGGAACAAGAGACCCAGTACTTC. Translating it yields CASSTSGLGEQETQYF.

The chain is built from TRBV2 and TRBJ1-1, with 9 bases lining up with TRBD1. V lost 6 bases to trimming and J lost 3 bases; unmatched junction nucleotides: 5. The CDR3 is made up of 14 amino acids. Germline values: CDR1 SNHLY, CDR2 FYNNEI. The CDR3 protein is CASRAGQGYTEAFF. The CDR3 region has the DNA TGTGCCAGCAGGGCAGGACAGGGGTACACTGAAGCTTTCTTT.

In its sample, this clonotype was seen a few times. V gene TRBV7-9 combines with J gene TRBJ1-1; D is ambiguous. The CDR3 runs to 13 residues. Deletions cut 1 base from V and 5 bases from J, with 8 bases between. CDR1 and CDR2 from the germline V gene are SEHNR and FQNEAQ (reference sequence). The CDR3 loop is CASSLEGRTEAFF. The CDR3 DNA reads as TGTGCCAGCAGCTTAGAGGGTAGAACTGAAGCTTTCTTT.

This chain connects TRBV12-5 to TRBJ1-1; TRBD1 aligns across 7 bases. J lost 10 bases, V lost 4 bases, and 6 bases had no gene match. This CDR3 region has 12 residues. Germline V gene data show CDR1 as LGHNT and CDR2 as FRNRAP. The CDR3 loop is CASGSMDRRAFF. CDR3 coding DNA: TGTGCTAGTGGTTCCATGGACAGGAGAGCTTTCTTT.

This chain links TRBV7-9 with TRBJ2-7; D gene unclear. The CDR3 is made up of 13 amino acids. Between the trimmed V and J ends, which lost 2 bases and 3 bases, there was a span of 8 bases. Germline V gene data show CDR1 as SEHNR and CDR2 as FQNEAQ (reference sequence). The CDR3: CASSLTADYEQYF. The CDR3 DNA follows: TGTGCCAGCAGCTTAACAGCAGACTACGAGCAGTACTTC.

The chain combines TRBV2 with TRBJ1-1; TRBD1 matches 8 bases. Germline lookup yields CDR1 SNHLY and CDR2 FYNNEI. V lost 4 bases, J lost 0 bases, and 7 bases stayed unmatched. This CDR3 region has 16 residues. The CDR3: CASSAGQGGMNTEAFF. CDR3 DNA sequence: TGTGCCAGCAGTGCTGGACAGGGCGGGATGAACACTGAAGCTTTCTTT.

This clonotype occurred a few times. CDR3 sequence reads: CASSLDRGRDGYTF. The CDR3, as DNA: TGTGCCAGCAGCTTAGACAGGGGGCGGGATGGCTACACCTTC. The chain links TRBV7-2 to TRBJ1-2; TRBD1 matches 9 bases. Germline-derived CDR1 and CDR2 are SGHTA and FQGNSA. Trimming at V came to 1 base and at J to 6 bases, leaving 3 bases not matched to a gene. The CDR3 sequence is 14 residues long.

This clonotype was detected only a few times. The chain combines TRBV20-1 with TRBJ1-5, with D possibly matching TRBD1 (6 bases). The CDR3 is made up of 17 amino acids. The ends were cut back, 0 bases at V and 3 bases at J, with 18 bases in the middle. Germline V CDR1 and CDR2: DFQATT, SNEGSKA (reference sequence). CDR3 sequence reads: CSARDERRGGFNQPQHF. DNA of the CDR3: TGCAGTGCTAGAGATGAACGCAGGGGAGGGTTCAATCAGCCCCAGCATTTT.

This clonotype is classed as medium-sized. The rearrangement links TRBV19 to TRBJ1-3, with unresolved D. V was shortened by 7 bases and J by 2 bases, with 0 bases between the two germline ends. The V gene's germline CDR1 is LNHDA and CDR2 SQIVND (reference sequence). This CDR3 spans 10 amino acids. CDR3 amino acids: CASTGNTIYF. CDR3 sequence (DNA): TGTGCCAGTACTGGAAACACCATATATTTT.

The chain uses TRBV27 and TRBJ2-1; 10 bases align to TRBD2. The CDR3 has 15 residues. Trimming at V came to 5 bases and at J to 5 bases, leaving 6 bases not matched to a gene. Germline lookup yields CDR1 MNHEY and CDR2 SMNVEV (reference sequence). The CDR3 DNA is TGTGCCAGCAGTCCCCTAGCGGGGGCGAACAATGAGCAGTTCTTC. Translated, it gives CASSPLAGANNEQFF.

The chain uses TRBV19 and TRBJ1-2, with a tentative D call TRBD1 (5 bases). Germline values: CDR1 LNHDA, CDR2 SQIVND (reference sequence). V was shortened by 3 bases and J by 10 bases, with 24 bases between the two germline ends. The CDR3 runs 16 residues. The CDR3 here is CASSISSGLYSRDYTF. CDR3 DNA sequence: TGTGCCAGTAGTATTTCGTCAGGGTTATATTCCCGAGACTACACCTTC.

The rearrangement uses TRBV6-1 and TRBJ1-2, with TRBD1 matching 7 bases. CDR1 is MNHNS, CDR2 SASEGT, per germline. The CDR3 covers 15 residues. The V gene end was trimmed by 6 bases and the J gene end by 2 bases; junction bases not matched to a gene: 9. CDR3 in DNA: TGTGCCAGCAGAGATGACAGGGTCGGCAACTATGGCTACACCTTC. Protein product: CASRDDRVGNYGYTF.

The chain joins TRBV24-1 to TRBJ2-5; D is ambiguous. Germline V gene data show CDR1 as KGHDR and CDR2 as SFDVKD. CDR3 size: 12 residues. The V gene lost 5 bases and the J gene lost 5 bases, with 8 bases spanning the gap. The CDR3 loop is CATSVSAETQYF. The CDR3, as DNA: TGTGCCACCAGTGTTTCTGCGGAGACCCAGTACTTC.

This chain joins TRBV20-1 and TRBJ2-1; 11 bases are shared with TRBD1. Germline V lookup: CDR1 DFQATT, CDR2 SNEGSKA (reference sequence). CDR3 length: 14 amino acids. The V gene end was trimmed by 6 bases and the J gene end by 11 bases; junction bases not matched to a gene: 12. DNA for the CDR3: TGCAGTGCCACCCAGGACAGGGGGCCTTGGAAGCAGTTCTTC. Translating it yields CSATQDRGPWKQFF.

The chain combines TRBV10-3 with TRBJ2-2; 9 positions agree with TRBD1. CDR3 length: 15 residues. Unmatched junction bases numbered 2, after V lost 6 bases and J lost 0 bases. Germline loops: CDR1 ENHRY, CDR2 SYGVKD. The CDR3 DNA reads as TGTGCCATCAGGGGACAGGGCTCGAACACCGGGGAGCTGTTTTTT. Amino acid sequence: CAIRGQGSNTGELFF.

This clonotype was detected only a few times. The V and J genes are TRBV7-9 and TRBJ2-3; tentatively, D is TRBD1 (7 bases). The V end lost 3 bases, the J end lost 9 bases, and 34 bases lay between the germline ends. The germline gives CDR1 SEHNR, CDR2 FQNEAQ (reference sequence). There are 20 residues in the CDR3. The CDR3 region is CASSLAGTPAVSLNRGTQYF. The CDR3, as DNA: TGTGCCAGCAGCTTGGCCGGGACTCCCGCAGTCTCCCTCAACAGGGGCACGCAGTATTTT.

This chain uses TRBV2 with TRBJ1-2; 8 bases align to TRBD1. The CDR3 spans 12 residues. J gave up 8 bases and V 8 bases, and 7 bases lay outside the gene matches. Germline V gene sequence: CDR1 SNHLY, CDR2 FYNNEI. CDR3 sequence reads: CASLGQGGGYTF. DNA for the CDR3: TGTGCCAGCCTCGGACAGGGTGGGGGCTACACCTTC.

The CDR3 nucleotides are TGTGCCAGCAGCTTAGCCCCAGGGACCAATTCACCCCTCCACTTT. It codes for CASSLAPGTNSPLHF. The chain uses TRBV11-2 and TRBJ1-6, with D tentatively TRBD1 (5 bases). The CDR3 has 15 amino acids. Germline-derived CDR1 and CDR2 are SGHAT and FQNNGV. Trimming shortened V by 1 base and J by 7 bases, and 11 bases separated the two germline ends.